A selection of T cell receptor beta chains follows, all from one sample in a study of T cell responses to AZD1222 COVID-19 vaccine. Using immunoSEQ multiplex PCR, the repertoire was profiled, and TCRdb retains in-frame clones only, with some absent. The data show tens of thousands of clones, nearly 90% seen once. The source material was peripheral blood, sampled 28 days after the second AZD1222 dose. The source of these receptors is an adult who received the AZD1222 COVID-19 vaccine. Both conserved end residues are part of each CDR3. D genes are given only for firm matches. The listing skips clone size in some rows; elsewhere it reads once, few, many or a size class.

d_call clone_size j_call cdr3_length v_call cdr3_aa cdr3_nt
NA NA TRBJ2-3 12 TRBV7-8 CASSLKSDTQYF TGTGCCAGCAGCTTAAAATCAGATACGCAGTATTTT
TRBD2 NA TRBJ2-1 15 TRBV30 CAWSVGTSGSLEQFF TGTGCCTGGAGTGTAGGTACTAGCGGGAGTCTTGAGCAGTTCTTC
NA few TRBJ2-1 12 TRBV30 CAWTGRGNEQFF TGTGCCTGGACCGGACGGGGGAATGAGCAGTTCTTC
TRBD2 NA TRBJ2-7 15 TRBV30 CAWNSGTSGGREQYF TGTGCCTGGAATTCAGGGACTAGCGGTGGTCGAGAGCAGTACTTC
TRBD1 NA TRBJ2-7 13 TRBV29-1 CSVGRTGSHEQYF TGCAGCGTGGGCAGGACAGGGTCCCACGAGCAGTACTTC
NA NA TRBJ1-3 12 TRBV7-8 CASSLDRNTIYF TGTGCCAGCAGCTTAGATCGAAACACCATATATTTT
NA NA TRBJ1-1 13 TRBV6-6 CASSYRTDTEAFF TGTGCCAGCAGTTACAGAACAGACACTGAAGCTTTCTTT
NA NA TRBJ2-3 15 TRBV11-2 CASSLDRGVTDTQYF TGTGCCAGCAGCTTAGATCGCGGAGTCACAGATACGCAGTATTTT
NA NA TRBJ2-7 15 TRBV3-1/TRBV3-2 CASSQDTDDSYEQYF TGTGCCAGCAGCCAAGATACGGACGACTCCTACGAGCAGTACTTC
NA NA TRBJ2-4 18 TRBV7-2 CASSLAEEPTRCENIQYF TGTGCCAGCAGCTTAGCAGAGGAACCCACCCGGTGTGAGAACATTCAGTACTTC
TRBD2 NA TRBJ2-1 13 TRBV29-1 CSVVTSGSHEQFF TGCAGCGTTGTCACTAGCGGGAGCCATGAGCAGTTCTTC
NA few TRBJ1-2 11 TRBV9 CASSARGGYTF TGTGCCAGCAGCGCCAGGGGTGGCTACACCTTC
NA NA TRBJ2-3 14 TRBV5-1 CASSPARFTDTQYF TGCGCCAGCAGCCCGGCTAGATTCACAGATACGCAGTATTTT
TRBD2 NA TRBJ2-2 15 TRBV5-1 CASSLGLANTGELFF TGCGCCAGCAGCCTGGGACTAGCAAACACCGGGGAGCTGTTTTTT
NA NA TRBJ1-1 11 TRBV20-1 CSARDHTEAFF TGCAGTGCTAGAGACCACACTGAAGCTTTCTTT
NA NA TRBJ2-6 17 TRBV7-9 CASSQGPLHSGANVLTF TGTGCCAGCAGCCAGGGACCGTTGCACTCTGGGGCCAACGTCCTGACTTTC